Listed below are T cell receptor beta chains from one sample, sequenced in a study of blood T cell repertoires in COVID-19. Produced via immunoSEQ multiplex PCR; TCRdb's table is partial and in-frame only. The repertoire consists of approximately 75,000 clones, with 65% to 80% occurring once and the leading ten covering around 28%. Sequencing was performed on peripheral blood. The receptors here all came from a woman aged 80 or over with active or convalescent COVID-19. CDR3s include the opening cysteine and the closing phenylalanine or tryptophan. The order of the fields is J gene, D gene, clone size, V gene, CDR3 DNA, CDR3 protein. D genes are given only for firm matches. The size field is filled for only some rows; it gives once, few, many or a size class.

J gene: TRBJ2-7; D gene: NA; clone size: NA; V gene: TRBV4-3; CDR3 DNA: TGCGCCAGCAGCCAGTACCACCTATCCTCCTACGAGCAGTACTTC; CDR3 protein: CASSQYHLSSYEQYF
J gene: TRBJ1-5; D gene: TRBD1; clone size: NA; V gene: TRBV7-2; CDR3 DNA: TGTGCCAGCAGCCCAAGGACAGGGGCAAACAATCAGCCCCAGCATTTT; CDR3 protein: CASSPRTGANNQPQHF
J gene: TRBJ2-2; D gene: NA; clone size: few; V gene: TRBV7-3; CDR3 DNA: TGTGCCAGCAGCTTAGATCCCCTAGCCGGGGAGCTGTTTTTT; CDR3 protein: CASSLDPLAGELFF
J gene: TRBJ2-2; D gene: TRBD2; clone size: NA; V gene: TRBV5-4; CDR3 DNA: TGTGCCAGCAGCATGGTCGCGGGGGGGAACACCGGGGAGCTGTTTTTT; CDR3 protein: CASSMVAGGNTGELFF
J gene: TRBJ1-2; D gene: NA; clone size: NA; V gene: TRBV9; CDR3 DNA: TGTGCCAGCAGCGTAGGGTCCTGGTCGGGGGGCCTTGGCTACACCTTC; CDR3 protein: CASSVGSWSGGLGYTF
J gene: TRBJ2-5; D gene: TRBD2; clone size: NA; V gene: TRBV2; CDR3 DNA: TGTGCCAGCAGTGAGCGGGGGGGCCGGGGACCCCAAGAGACCCAGTACTTC; CDR3 protein: CASSERGGRGPQETQYF
J gene: TRBJ1-5; D gene: NA; clone size: NA; V gene: TRBV24-1; CDR3 DNA: TGTGCCACCAGTTCGAACCGCGTCGGCAATCAGCCCCAGCATTTT; CDR3 protein: CATSSNRVGNQPQHF
J gene: TRBJ2-5; D gene: NA; clone size: once; V gene: TRBV11-3; CDR3 DNA: TGTGCCAGCAGCTTAGATTCTAGCAGTCAAGAGACCCAGTACTTC; CDR3 protein: CASSLDSSSQETQYF
J gene: TRBJ1-1; D gene: NA; clone size: NA; V gene: TRBV5-1; CDR3 DNA: TGCGCCAGCAGCCCCATAGGGGGGAACACTGAAGCTTTCTTT; CDR3 protein: CASSPIGGNTEAFF
J gene: TRBJ1-4; D gene: TRBD1; clone size: few; V gene: TRBV6-5; CDR3 DNA: TGTGCCAGCGCCTTAACAGGGGTCTATAATGAAAAACTGTTTTTT; CDR3 protein: CASALTGVYNEKLFF
J gene: TRBJ2-5; D gene: TRBD2; clone size: NA; V gene: TRBV3-1/TRBV3-2; CDR3 DNA: TGTGCCAGCAGCCAAGAGGGGACTAGCGGGGAATACCAAGAGACCCAGTACTTC; CDR3 protein: CASSQEGTSGEYQETQYF
J gene: TRBJ1-2; D gene: NA; clone size: NA; V gene: TRBV14; CDR3 DNA: TGTGCCAGCAGCCGCGGGGCTTGGGGTGGCTACACCTTC; CDR3 protein: CASSRGAWGGYTF
J gene: TRBJ1-5; D gene: NA; clone size: NA; V gene: TRBV19; CDR3 DNA: TGTGCCAGTAGTCCCCAAGGGGGAAGCAATCAGCCCCAGCATTTT; CDR3 protein: CASSPQGGSNQPQHF
J gene: TRBJ2-2; D gene: NA; clone size: NA; V gene: TRBV24-1; CDR3 DNA: TGTGCCACCAGTGCAGGCAGAGACACCGGGGAGCTGTTTTTT; CDR3 protein: CATSAGRDTGELFF
J gene: TRBJ2-7; D gene: TRBD2; clone size: NA; V gene: TRBV2; CDR3 DNA: TGTGCCAGCAGCGGGGGGGCGCCTGAGCAGTACTTC; CDR3 protein: CASSGGAPEQYF
J gene: TRBJ2-7; D gene: NA; clone size: NA; V gene: TRBV27; CDR3 DNA: TGTGCCAGCAGTCGGATAGGGGGGGCTGAGTCCTACGAGCAGTACTTC; CDR3 protein: CASSRIGGAESYEQYF
J gene: TRBJ1-5; D gene: NA; clone size: few; V gene: TRBV6-2/TRBV6-3; CDR3 DNA: TGTGCCAGCAGTTACCCAATAGTCGGTAATCAGCCCCAGCATTTT; CDR3 protein: CASSYPIVGNQPQHF
J gene: TRBJ1-5; D gene: NA; clone size: NA; V gene: TRBV6-4; CDR3 DNA: TGTGCCAGCAGTGAGGGGGCCAATCAGCCCCAGCATTTT; CDR3 protein: CASSEGANQPQHF
J gene: TRBJ2-7; D gene: TRBD1; clone size: NA; V gene: TRBV3-1/TRBV3-2; CDR3 DNA: TGTGCCAGCAGCCCCGAGGACAGGCGATACTACGAGCAGTACTTC; CDR3 protein: CASSPEDRRYYEQYF
J gene: TRBJ1-3; D gene: TRBD1; clone size: NA; V gene: TRBV7-2; CDR3 DNA: TGTGCCAGCAGCTTGGACAGGGAAATTGGAAACACCATATATTTT; CDR3 protein: CASSLDREIGNTIYF
J gene: TRBJ1-4; D gene: NA; clone size: NA; V gene: TRBV13; CDR3 DNA: TGTGCCAGCAGCTTTGGGCAGGTGAAAGAAAAACTGTTTTTT; CDR3 protein: CASSFGQVKEKLFF
J gene: TRBJ1-6; D gene: NA; clone size: NA; V gene: TRBV5-4; CDR3 DNA: TGTGCCAGCAGCTTGGAAGATACGGGGTCACCCCTCCACTTT; CDR3 protein: CASSLEDTGSPLHF
J gene: TRBJ2-7; D gene: NA; clone size: NA; V gene: TRBV10-3; CDR3 DNA: TGTGCCATCAGTGAGGGACAGTCCTACGAGCAGTACTTC; CDR3 protein: CAISEGQSYEQYF
J gene: TRBJ1-5; D gene: NA; clone size: NA; V gene: TRBV6-2/TRBV6-3; CDR3 DNA: TGTGCCAGCAGTTACCATTTCGAGGGAGATCAGCCCCAGCATTTT; CDR3 protein: CASSYHFEGDQPQHF
J gene: TRBJ2-3; D gene: NA; clone size: NA; V gene: TRBV28; CDR3 DNA: TGTGCCAGCAGTGGGGCCGGGTCGGATACGCAGTATTTT; CDR3 protein: CASSGAGSDTQYF
J gene: TRBJ2-1; D gene: NA; clone size: once; V gene: TRBV27; CDR3 DNA: TGTGCCAGCAGTTATGACAGCTCCTACAATGAGCAGTTCTTC; CDR3 protein: CASSYDSSYNEQFF
J gene: TRBJ1-5; D gene: TRBD1; clone size: NA; V gene: TRBV19; CDR3 DNA: TGTGCCAGTAGTATTACGGACAGGGGTAGCAATCAGCCCCAGCATTTT; CDR3 protein: CASSITDRGSNQPQHF
J gene: TRBJ1-1; D gene: NA; clone size: NA; V gene: TRBV6-5; CDR3 DNA: TGTGCCAGCAGTTACTCGGTGGGGGGTATGACTGAAGCTTTCTTT; CDR3 protein: CASSYSVGGMTEAFF
J gene: TRBJ2-1; D gene: TRBD2; clone size: NA; V gene: TRBV6-2/TRBV6-3; CDR3 DNA: TGTGCCAGCAGTCTCCTAGCGGGGGAACTCTACAATGAGCAGTTCTTC; CDR3 protein: CASSLLAGELYNEQFF
J gene: TRBJ1-1; D gene: TRBD1; clone size: once; V gene: TRBV4-1; CDR3 DNA: TGCGCCAGCAGCCAGGGTCCCGGGACAGGCGGAGTGACTGAAGCTTTCTTT; CDR3 protein: CASSQGPGTGGVTEAFF
J gene: TRBJ1-5; D gene: TRBD1; clone size: NA; V gene: TRBV12-5; CDR3 DNA: TGTGCTAGTGGTTCTTTGGGACAGGGGGCAGGACAGCCCCAGCATTTT; CDR3 protein: CASGSLGQGAGQPQHF
J gene: TRBJ1-1; D gene: NA; clone size: once; V gene: TRBV7-9; CDR3 DNA: TGTGCCAGCAGCCAGGCAGGGGCGAACACTGAAGCTTTCTTT; CDR3 protein: CASSQAGANTEAFF
J gene: TRBJ2-5; D gene: NA; clone size: NA; V gene: TRBV6-5; CDR3 DNA: TGTGCCAGCAGTTTGGCAGGGAGGTGGGAGACCCAGTACTTC; CDR3 protein: CASSLAGRWETQYF
J gene: TRBJ1-6; D gene: NA; clone size: NA; V gene: TRBV6-4; CDR3 DNA: TGTGCCAGCAGTGACGGTGAGAATTCACCCCTCCACTTT; CDR3 protein: CASSDGENSPLHF
J gene: TRBJ1-1; D gene: TRBD1; clone size: NA; V gene: TRBV18; CDR3 DNA: TGTGCCAGCTCATTCACAGGGGAGGAGACTGAAGCTTTCTTT; CDR3 protein: CASSFTGEETEAFF